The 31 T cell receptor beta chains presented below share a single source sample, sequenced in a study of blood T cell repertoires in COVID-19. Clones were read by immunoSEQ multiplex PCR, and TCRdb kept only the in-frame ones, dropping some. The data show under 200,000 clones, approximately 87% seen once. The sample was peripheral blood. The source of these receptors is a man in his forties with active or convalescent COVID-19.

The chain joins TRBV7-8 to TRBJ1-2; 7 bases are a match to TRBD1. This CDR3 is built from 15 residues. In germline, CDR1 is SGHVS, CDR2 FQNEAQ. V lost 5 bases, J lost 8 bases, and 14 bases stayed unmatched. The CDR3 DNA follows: TGTGCCAGCAGCCCAAGCACACCCCACAGGGGAGGCTACACCTTC. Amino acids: CASSPSTPHRGGYTF.

The CDR3 DNA is TGTGCCAGCAGTTTTCGAACGGGGGGCTTAACCGGGGAGCTGTTTTTT. Its protein product is CASSFRTGGLTGELFF. The chain employs TRBV28 and TRBJ2-2; D is perhaps TRBD2 (7 bases). The CDR3 covers 16 residues. The germline V gene encodes CDR1 MDHEN and CDR2 SYDVKM. V shed 3 bases and J shed 5 bases, with 16 bases lying between them.

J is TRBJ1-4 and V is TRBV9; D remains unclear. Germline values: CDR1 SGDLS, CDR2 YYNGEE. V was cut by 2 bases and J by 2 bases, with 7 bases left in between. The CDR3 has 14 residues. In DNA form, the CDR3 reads TGTGCCAGCAGCGTTGGCGGGACTAATGAAAAACTGTTTTTT. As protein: CASSVGGTNEKLFF. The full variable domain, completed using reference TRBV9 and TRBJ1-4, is DSGVTQTPKHLITATGQRVTLRCSPRSGDLSVYWYQQSLDQGLQFLIQYYNGEERAKGNILERFSAQQFPDLHSELNLSSLELGDSALYFCASSVGGTNEKLFFGSGTQLSVL.

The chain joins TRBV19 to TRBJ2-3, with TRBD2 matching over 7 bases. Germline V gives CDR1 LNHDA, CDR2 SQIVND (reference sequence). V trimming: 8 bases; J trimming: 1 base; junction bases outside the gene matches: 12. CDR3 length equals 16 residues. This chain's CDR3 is CASSRRASGGTDTQYF. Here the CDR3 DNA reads TGTGCCAGTTCCCGCCGGGCTAGCGGCGGCACAGATACGCAGTATTTT.

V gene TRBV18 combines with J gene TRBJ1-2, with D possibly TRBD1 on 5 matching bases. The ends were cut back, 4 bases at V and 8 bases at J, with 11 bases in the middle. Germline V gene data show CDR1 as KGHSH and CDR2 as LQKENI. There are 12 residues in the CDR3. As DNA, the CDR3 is TGTGCCAGCTCACAAGACAGTGGAGGCTACACCTTC. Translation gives CASSQDSGGYTF.

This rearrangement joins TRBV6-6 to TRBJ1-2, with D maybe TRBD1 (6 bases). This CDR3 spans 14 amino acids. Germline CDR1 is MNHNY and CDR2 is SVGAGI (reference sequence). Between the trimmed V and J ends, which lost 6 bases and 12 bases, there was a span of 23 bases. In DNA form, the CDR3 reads TGTGCCAGCAGATCCAGACAGGCTGTCTTTTCAAACACCTTC. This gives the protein CASRSRQAVFSNTF.

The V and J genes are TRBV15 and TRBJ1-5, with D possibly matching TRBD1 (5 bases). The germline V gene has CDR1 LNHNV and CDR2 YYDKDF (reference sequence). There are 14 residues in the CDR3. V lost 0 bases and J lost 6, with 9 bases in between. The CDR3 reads CATSRDRVVQPQHF. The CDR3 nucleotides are TGTGCCACCAGCAGAGACAGGGTTGTTCAGCCCCAGCATTTT.

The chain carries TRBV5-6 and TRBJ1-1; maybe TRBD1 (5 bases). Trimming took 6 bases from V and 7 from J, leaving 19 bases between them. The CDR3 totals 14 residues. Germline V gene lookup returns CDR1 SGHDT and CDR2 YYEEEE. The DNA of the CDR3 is TGTGCCAGCACCGTGGAGGGACCCAAGGATGAAGCTTTCTTT. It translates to CASTVEGPKDEAFF.

The CDR3: CASSLVAGASSYEQYF. The CDR3 nucleotides are TGCGCCAGCAGCTTGGTAGCGGGGGCCAGCTCCTACGAGCAGTACTTC. The chain links TRBV5-1 to TRBJ2-7, with 9 nucleotides matching TRBD2. The germline V gene has CDR1 SGHRS and CDR2 YFSETQ. V lost 0 bases and J lost 0; bases outside the gene matches: 4. The CDR3 extends over 16 amino acids.

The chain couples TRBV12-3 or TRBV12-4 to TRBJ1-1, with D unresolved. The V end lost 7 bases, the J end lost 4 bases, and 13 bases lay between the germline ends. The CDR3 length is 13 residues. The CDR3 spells CASILRRGTEAFF. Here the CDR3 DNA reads TGTGCCAGCATTCTGCGGCGGGGCACTGAAGCTTTCTTT.

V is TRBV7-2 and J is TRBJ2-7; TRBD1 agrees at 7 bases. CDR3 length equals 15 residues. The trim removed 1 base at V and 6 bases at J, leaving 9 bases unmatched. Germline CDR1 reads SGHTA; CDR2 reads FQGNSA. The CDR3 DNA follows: TGTGCCAGCAGCTTAGTAGGCAGGGGGATCGGCGAGCAGTACTTC. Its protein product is CASSLVGRGIGEQYF.

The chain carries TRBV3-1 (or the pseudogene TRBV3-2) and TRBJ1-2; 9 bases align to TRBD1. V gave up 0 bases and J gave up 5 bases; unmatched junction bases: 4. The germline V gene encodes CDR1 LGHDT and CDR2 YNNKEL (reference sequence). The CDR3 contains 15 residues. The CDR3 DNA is TGTGCCAGCAGCCAAGAGGTCGGGACAGGGTATGGCTACACCTTC. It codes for CASSQEVGTGYGYTF.

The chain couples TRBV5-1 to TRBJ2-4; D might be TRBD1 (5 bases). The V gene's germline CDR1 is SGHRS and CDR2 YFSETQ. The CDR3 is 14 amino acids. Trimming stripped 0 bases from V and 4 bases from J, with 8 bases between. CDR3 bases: TGCGCCAGCAGCTTGGAGGGGCCTAAAAACATTCAGTACTTC. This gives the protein CASSLEGPKNIQYF.

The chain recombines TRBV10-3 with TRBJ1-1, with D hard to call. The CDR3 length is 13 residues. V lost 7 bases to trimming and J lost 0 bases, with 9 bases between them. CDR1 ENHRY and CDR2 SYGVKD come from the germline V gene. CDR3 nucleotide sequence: TGTGCCATCAAGGAGGCCATGAACACTGAAGCTTTCTTT. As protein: CAIKEAMNTEAFF.

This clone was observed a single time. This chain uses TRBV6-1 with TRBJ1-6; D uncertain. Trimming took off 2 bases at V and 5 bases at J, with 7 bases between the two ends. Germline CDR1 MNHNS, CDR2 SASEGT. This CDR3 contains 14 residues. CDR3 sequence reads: CASSEMGDNSPLHF. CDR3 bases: TGTGCCAGCAGTGAAATGGGAGATAATTCACCCCTCCACTTT.

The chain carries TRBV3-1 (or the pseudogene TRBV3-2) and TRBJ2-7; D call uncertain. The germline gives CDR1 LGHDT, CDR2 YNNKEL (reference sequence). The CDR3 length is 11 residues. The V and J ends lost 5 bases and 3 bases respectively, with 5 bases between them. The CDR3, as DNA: TGTGCCAGCAGCTTTAACTACGAGCAGTACTTC. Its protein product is CASSFNYEQYF.

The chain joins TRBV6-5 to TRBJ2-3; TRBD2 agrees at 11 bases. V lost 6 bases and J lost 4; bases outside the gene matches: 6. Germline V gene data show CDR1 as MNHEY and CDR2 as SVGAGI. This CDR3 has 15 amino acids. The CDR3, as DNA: TGTGCCAGCAGCCTACTAGCGGGGGCCCCAGATACGCAGTATTTT. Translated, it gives CASSLLAGAPDTQYF.

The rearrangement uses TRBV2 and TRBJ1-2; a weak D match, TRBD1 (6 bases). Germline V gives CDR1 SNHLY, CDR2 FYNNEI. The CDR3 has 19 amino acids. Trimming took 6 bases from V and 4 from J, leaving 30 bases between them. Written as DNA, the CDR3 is TGTGCCAGCAGCCCGCCTGACAGGTTGCACCCAACTGGGTTCTATGGCTACACCTTC. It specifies CASSPPDRLHPTGFYGYTF. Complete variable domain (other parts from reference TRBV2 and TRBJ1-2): EPEVTQTPSHQVTQMGQEVILRCVPISNHLYFYWYRQILGQKVEFLVSFYNNEISEKSEIFDDQFSVERPDGSNFTLKIRSTKLEDSAMYFCASSPPDRLHPTGFYGYTFGSGTRLTVV.

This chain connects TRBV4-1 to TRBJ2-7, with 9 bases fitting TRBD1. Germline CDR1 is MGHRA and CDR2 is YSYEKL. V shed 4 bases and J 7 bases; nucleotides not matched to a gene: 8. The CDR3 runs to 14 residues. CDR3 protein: CASSPGQGLREQYF. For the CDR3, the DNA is TGCGCCAGCAGCCCCGGACAGGGGCTTCGAGAGCAGTACTTC.

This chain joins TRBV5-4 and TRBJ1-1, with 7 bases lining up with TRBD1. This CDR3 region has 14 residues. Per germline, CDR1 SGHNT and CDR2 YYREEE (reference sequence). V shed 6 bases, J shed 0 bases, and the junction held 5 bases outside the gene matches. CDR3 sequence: CASTRQGVNTEAFF. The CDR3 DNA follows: TGTGCCAGCACCCGGCAGGGGGTGAACACTGAAGCTTTCTTT.

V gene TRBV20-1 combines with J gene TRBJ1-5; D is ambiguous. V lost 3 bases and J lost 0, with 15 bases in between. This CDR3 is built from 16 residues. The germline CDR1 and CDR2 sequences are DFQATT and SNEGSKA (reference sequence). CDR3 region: CSASPGGVYSNQPQHF. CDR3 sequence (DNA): TGCAGTGCTAGTCCTGGAGGCGTATATAGCAATCAGCCCCAGCATTTT.

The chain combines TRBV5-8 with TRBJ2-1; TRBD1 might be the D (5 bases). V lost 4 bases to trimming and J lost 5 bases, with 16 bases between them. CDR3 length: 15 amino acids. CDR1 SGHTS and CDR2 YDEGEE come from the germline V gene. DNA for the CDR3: TGTGCCAGCAGCCCCGGCCTAGGGGTGAACAATGAGCAGTTCTTC. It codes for CASSPGLGVNNEQFF.

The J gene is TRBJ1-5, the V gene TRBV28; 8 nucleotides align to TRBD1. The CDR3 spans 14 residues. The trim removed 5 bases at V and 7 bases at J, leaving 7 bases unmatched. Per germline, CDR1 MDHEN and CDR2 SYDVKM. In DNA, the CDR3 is TGTGCCAGCAGTCCATCGGACAGGGACCAGCCCCAGCATTTT. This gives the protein CASSPSDRDQPQHF.

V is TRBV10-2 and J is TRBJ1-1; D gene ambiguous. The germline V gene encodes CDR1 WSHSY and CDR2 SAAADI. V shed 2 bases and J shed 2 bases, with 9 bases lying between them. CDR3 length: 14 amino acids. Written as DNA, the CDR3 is TGCGCCAGCAGTGAGCAACTCTCAAACACTGAAGCTTTCTTT. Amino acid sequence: CASSEQLSNTEAFF.

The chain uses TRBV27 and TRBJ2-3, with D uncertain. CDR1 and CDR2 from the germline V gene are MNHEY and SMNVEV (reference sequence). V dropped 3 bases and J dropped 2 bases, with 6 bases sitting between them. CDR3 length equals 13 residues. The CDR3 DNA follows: TGTGCCAGCAGTTTTCAACACACAGATACGCAGTATTTT. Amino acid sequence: CASSFQHTDTQYF.

The CDR3 DNA is TGTGCCAGCAAAAGGGTAGCGGGGGGAAGTGAGCAGTTCTTC. This gives the protein CASKRVAGGSEQFF. The chain combines TRBV2 with TRBJ2-1; 10 positions agree with TRBD2. The junction had 9 bases not matched to a gene; V was cut back by 7 bases and J by 9 bases. Germline CDR1 and CDR2: SNHLY and FYNNEI. CDR3 length: 14 amino acids.

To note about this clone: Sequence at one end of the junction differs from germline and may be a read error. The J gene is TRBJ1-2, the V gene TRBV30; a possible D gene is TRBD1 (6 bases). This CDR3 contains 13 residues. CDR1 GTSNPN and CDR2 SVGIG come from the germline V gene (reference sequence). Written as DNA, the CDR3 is TGTGCCGGGAGGACAGCCCGTATGGGTGGCTACACCTTC. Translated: CAGRTARMGGYTF.

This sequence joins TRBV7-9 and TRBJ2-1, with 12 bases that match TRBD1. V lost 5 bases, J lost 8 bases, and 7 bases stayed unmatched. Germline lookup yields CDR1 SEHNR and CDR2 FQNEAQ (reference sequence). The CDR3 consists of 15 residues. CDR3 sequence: CASSPGGQGAHEQFF. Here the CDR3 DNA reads TGTGCCAGCAGCCCCGGGGGACAGGGGGCACATGAGCAGTTCTTC. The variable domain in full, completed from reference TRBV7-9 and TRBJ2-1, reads DTGVSQNPRHKITKRGQNVTFRCDPISEHNRLYWYRQTLGQGPEFLTYFQNEAQLEKSRLLSDRFSAERPKGSFSTLEIQRTEQGDSAMYLCASSPGGQGAHEQFFGPGTRLTVL.

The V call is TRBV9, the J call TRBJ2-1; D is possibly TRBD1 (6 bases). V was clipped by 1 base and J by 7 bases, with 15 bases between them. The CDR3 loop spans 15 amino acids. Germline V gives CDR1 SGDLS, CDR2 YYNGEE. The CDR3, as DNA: TGTGCCAGCAGCGTACAGGGGTACGCAAGGAATGAGCAGTTCTTC. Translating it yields CASSVQGYARNEQFF. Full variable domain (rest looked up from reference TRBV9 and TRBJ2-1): DSGVTQTPKHLITATGQRVTLRCSPRSGDLSVYWYQQSLDQGLQFLIQYYNGEERAKGNILERFSAQQFPDLHSELNLSSLELGDSALYFCASSVQGYARNEQFFGPGTRLTVL.

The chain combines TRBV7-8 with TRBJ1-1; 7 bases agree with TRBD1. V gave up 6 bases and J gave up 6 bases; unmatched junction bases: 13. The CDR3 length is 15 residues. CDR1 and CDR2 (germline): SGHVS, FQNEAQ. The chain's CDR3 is CASRRTGTAISEAFF. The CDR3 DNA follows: TGTGCCAGCAGGCGTACCGGGACAGCTATTTCTGAAGCTTTCTTT. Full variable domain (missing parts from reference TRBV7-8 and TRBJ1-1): GAGVSQSPRYKVAKRGQDVALRCDPISGHVSLFWYQQALGQGPEFLTYFQNEAQLDKSGLPSDRFFAERPEGSVSTLKIQRTQQEDSAVYLCASRRTGTAISEAFFGQGTRLTVV.

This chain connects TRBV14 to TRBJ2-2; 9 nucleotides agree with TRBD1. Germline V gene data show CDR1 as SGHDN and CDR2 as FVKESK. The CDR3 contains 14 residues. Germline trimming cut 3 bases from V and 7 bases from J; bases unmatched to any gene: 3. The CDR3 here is CASSQTGGIGELFF. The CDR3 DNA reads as TGTGCCAGCAGCCAGACAGGGGGTATCGGGGAGCTGTTTTTT.